Each of the 20 T cell receptor beta chains below was sequenced from the same sample in a study of cytomegalovirus exposure and HLA in healthy donors. The PCR made use of 60 Vbeta and 13 Jbeta primers. TCRdb keeps only in-frame clones here, not all; method: immunoSEQ multiplex PCR. Here the sample spans 150,000 to 200,000 clones, more than 70% being singletons. The sample comprised PBMCs. Receptor source: a man younger than 30 in good health and CMV-seropositive.

As regards this clone: Other DNA sequences in the same sample also yield this CDR3. CDR3 sequence reads: CASSQAGRDTEAFF. The DNA for the CDR3 is TGTGCCAGCAGCCAAGCAGGGAGGGACACTGAAGCTTTCTTT. The chain recombines TRBV16 with TRBJ1-1, with D tentatively TRBD1 (5 bases). Trimming pared 2 bases from V and 3 bases from J, leaving 10 bases between. The CDR3 loop spans 14 amino acids. In germline, CDR1 is KGHSY, CDR2 FQNENV.

The genes are TRBV27 and TRBJ2-7; 7 bases match TRBD1. Germline CDR1 and CDR2: MNHEY and SMNVEV (reference sequence). V was clipped by 5 bases and J by 1 base; unmatched bases: 8. CDR3 length: 15 residues. The CDR3 region has the DNA TGTGCCAGCAGTAGAACAGGGACAGTATCCTACGAGCAGTACTTC. Translated, it gives CASSRTGTVSYEQYF.

This clone has a handful of counts. V and J are TRBV6-1 and TRBJ2-3; TRBD1 is a possible D gene (6 bases). The CDR3 length is 14 residues. The ends were cut back, 4 bases at V and 5 bases at J, with 13 bases in the middle. CDR1 is MNHNS and CDR2 is SASEGT in the germline V gene. CDR3 region: CASSARGMRDTQYF. CDR3 DNA: TGTGCCAGCAGTGCGAGGGGGATGAGAGATACGCAGTATTTT.

This rearrangement joins TRBV6-6 to TRBJ1-2; the match to TRBD1 covers 10 bases. The germline V gene encodes CDR1 MNHNY and CDR2 SVGAGI (reference sequence). There are 14 residues in the CDR3. J lost 7 bases, V lost 5 bases, and 7 bases had no gene match. CDR3 in amino acids: CASSDKGQGTGYTF. The CDR3 DNA is TGTGCCAGCAGTGACAAGGGACAGGGGACTGGCTACACCTTC.

V gene TRBV7-2 combines with J gene TRBJ2-7; 10 bases fit TRBD2. The CDR3 has 17 amino acids. Looked up from germline, CDR1 is SGHTA and CDR2 is FQGNSA. V lost 4 bases, J lost 0 bases, and 9 bases stayed unmatched. The CDR3 protein is CASSSTWASGSSYEQYF. DNA for the CDR3: TGTGCCAGCAGCTCGACGTGGGCTAGCGGGAGCTCCTACGAGCAGTACTTC.

This clone was observed a single time. This chain uses TRBV27 with TRBJ1-3; D may be TRBD1 (6 bases). This CDR3 region has 15 residues. V lost 5 bases and J lost 1, with 12 bases in between. Germline loops: CDR1 MNHEY, CDR2 SMNVEV (reference sequence). The CDR3 loop reads CASSLSRGSGNTIYF. DNA for the CDR3: TGTGCCAGCAGTCTTTCCAGGGGATCTGGAAACACCATATATTTT.

The V and J genes are TRBV6-1 and TRBJ1-5; 7 bases agree with TRBD1. CDR1 is MNHNS, CDR2 SASEGT, per germline. J gave up 4 bases and V 3 bases, and 3 bases lay outside the gene matches. The CDR3 totals 14 residues. DNA for the CDR3: TGTGCCAGCAGTGAGGGGACAGAGAATCAGCCCCAGCATTTT. Amino acids: CASSEGTENQPQHF.

The chain carries TRBV6-5 and TRBJ1-1; D is unresolved. The V gene lost 2 bases and the J gene lost 8 bases, with 9 bases spanning the gap. Per the germline V gene, CDR1 is MNHEY and CDR2 is SVGAGI. This CDR3 is built from 12 residues. The CDR3 here is CASSYGPSEAFF. As DNA, the CDR3 is TGTGCCAGCAGTTACGGCCCATCCGAAGCTTTCTTT.

V and J are TRBV7-3 and TRBJ2-1, with 9 bases that match TRBD2. Germline lookup yields CDR1 SGHTA and CDR2 FQGTGA. This CDR3 region has 16 residues. J lost 8 bases, V lost 5 bases, and 13 bases had no gene match. Written as DNA, the CDR3 is TGTGCCAGCAGCGAAAAGCCTAGCGGGAAGGTCGATGAGCAGTTCTTC. Translation gives CASSEKPSGKVDEQFF.

This clone appeared a single time. The chain is built from TRBV29-1 and TRBJ1-2; tentative D call: TRBD1 (6 bases). Germline V CDR1 and CDR2: SQVTM, ANQGSEA. The length of the CDR3 is 17 residues. Trimming removed 0 bases at V and 0 bases at J, with 17 bases between. CDR3 amino acids: CSVEEGGARRTNYGYTF. For the CDR3, the DNA is TGCAGCGTTGAAGAGGGGGGGGCACGCAGAACTAACTATGGCTACACCTTC.

The chain is built from TRBV11-2 and TRBJ1-1; 8 positions agree with TRBD1. J lost 4 bases, V lost 5 bases, and 3 bases had no gene match. This CDR3 has 13 residues. Germline CDR1 is SGHAT and CDR2 is FQNNGV. The CDR3 region is CASSPDRATEAFF. The CDR3 DNA follows: TGTGCCAGCAGCCCGGACAGGGCCACTGAAGCTTTCTTT.

The chain recombines TRBV18 with TRBJ2-6; 8 bases agree with TRBD1. The germline V gene has CDR1 KGHSH and CDR2 LQKENI. The ends lost 4 bases at V and 0 bases at J; junction bases unmatched: 5. The length of the CDR3 is 17 residues. The CDR3 reads CASSQGQVLSGANVLTF. The DNA of the CDR3 is TGTGCCAGCTCACAGGGACAGGTACTCTCTGGGGCCAACGTCCTGACTTTC. The full variable domain, completed using reference TRBV18 and TRBJ2-6, is NAGVMQNPRHLVRRRGQEARLRCSPMKGHSHVYWYRQLPEEGLKFMVYLQKENIIDESGMPKERFSAEFPKEGPSILRIQQVVRGDSAAYFCASSQGQVLSGANVLTFGAGSRLTVL.

This sequence joins TRBV5-1 and TRBJ2-6; 8 nucleotides line up with TRBD2. Germline V lookup: CDR1 SGHRS, CDR2 YFSETQ. Germline trimming cut 4 bases from V and 0 bases from J; bases unmatched to any gene: 12. The CDR3 runs to 19 residues. The CDR3 is CASSAGLGGRTSGANVLTF. The CDR3 nucleotides read TGCGCCAGCAGCGCTGGACTTGGCGGGAGGACCTCTGGGGCCAACGTCCTGACTTTC.

J is TRBJ2-6 and V is TRBV4-1; 8 positions agree with TRBD1. The CDR3 spans 16 residues. Trimming removed 4 bases from V and 0 bases from J; junction bases left unmatched: 2. In germline, CDR1 is MGHRA, CDR2 YSYEKL. Here the CDR3 DNA reads TGCGCCAGCAGCCGGGGACAGGTCTCTGGGGCCAACGTCCTGACTTTC. Translated, it gives CASSRGQVSGANVLTF.

This CDR3 is CASSPSIQANTEAFF. DNA of the CDR3: TGTGCCAGCTCACCGTCTATCCAAGCGAACACTGAAGCTTTCTTT. This chain joins TRBV18 and TRBJ1-1, with D unresolved. This CDR3 region has 15 residues. The V end was cut by 3 bases, the J end by 1 base, with 12 bases between. Germline V gives CDR1 KGHSH, CDR2 LQKENI.

This chain uses TRBV30 with TRBJ1-2, with D possibly matching TRBD1 (6 bases). The CDR3 totals 15 residues. In germline, CDR1 is GTSNPN, CDR2 SVGIG (reference sequence). The CDR3 spells CATTTGGAQNYGYTF. The CDR3 DNA sequence: TGTGCTACCACCACCGGGGGGGCACAGAACTATGGCTACACCTTC.

The genes are TRBV2 and TRBJ2-7; the D gene is possibly TRBD1 (6 bases). The CDR3 covers 17 residues. Germline CDR1 reads SNHLY; CDR2 reads FYNNEI. V dropped 6 bases and J dropped 5 bases, with 26 bases sitting between them. The CDR3, as DNA: TGTGCCAGCAGAGACCTACAGGGTAGGCCAAAACACGACGAGCAGTACTTC. Translation gives CASRDLQGRPKHDEQYF.

A remark on this clone: One end of the junction varies from germline; a read error may be responsible. The chain employs TRBV5-1 and TRBJ1-5; 8 bases line up with TRBD1. The CDR3 runs to 15 residues. Germline V CDR1 and CDR2: SGHRS, YFSETQ. Here the CDR3 reads CASSLAGGSSQPQHF. CDR3 in DNA: TGCGCCAGCAGCTTGGCAGGGGGCAGCAGTCAGCCCCAGCATTTT.

The genes are TRBV19 and TRBJ2-2; 8 bases are shared with TRBD1. The CDR3 consists of 14 residues. The ends lost 5 bases at V and 4 bases at J; junction bases unmatched: 3. CDR1 is LNHDA, CDR2 SQIVND, per germline (reference sequence). Here the CDR3 reads CASSGTGVTGELFF. The CDR3 nucleotides read TGTGCCAGTAGTGGGACAGGCGTCACCGGGGAGCTGTTTTTT.

This clone was observed a handful of times. V is TRBV4-2 and J is TRBJ2-1, with 11 positions matching TRBD2. Germline trimming cut 1 base from V and 6 bases from J; bases unmatched to any gene: 8. The CDR3 runs to 17 residues. Germline V gene sequence: CDR1 LGHNA, CDR2 YNFKEQ. The CDR3 region is CASSQVYSGRAINEQFF. The CDR3 nucleotides are TGTGCCAGCAGCCAAGTTTATAGCGGGAGGGCCATCAATGAGCAGTTCTTC.